The rows below give T cell receptor beta chains drawn from one sample of a study of blood T cell repertoires in COVID-19. This table comes from immunoSEQ multiplex PCR, and its TCRdb copy is limited to in-frame clones, with some not included. The sample has approximately 300,000 clones; 75% to 95% are singletons. The sequencing sample was made of peripheral blood. The receptors come from a woman in her twenties or thirties with COVID-19, enrolled during active disease. The CDR3 runs from the conserved cysteine through the conserved F or W. The D gene is left open where the match is weak. Clone size appears in some rows only: once, few, many, or a class for an expanded clone.

TGTGCCAGCAGCCCAACAAACAGGGCCACTGAAGCTTTCTTT	CASSPTNRATEAFF	-	TRBV5-6	TRBJ1-1	-
TGTGCCAGCAGTTTCGTTCCGGGACTAGCGGGAGCCGTAGATACGCAGTATTTT	CASSFVPGLAGAVDTQYF	TRBD2	TRBV28	TRBJ2-3	-
TGTGCCAGCAGCTTAGAGAGGCATGAGCAGTTCTTC	CASSLERHEQFF	-	TRBV7-9	TRBJ2-1	-
TGTGCCAGCAGTTTGACAGGGGGGCGGTCACCCCTCCACTTT	CASSLTGGRSPLHF	TRBD1	TRBV28	TRBJ1-6	-
TGCGCCACCACCGGATTGGCCGGTACCATAGCCCCCTACGAGCAGTACTTC	CATTGLAGTIAPYEQYF	-	TRBV10-2	TRBJ2-7	-
TGTGCCAGCAGCTCGACAGGATGGACTGAAGCTTTCTTT	CASSSTGWTEAFF	-	TRBV7-2	TRBJ1-1	-
TGTGCCAGCAGCCAAGACTACAGCACAGATACGCAGTATTTT	CASSQDYSTDTQYF	-	TRBV4-2	TRBJ2-3	-
TGTGCCAGCTCAGGGGAGAACACTGAAGCTTTCTTT	CASSGENTEAFF	-	TRBV5-6	TRBJ1-1	-
TGTGCCAGCAGTCCGCCGGACAGGGGTGTAGGTGAGCAGTACTTC	CASSPPDRGVGEQYF	TRBD1	TRBV28	TRBJ2-7	-
TGCGCCAGCAGCCCTGGGACAGGGGGTAGGCAAAGTGGCTACACCTTC	CASSPGTGGRQSGYTF	TRBD1	TRBV4-3	TRBJ1-2	-
TGTGCCAGCTCACCTAAGGGGATTAGCAATCAGCCCCAGCATTTT	CASSPKGISNQPQHF	-	TRBV18	TRBJ1-5	-
TGTGCCAGCAGCGTTTCGACCGGGGAGCTGTTTTTT	CASSVSTGELFF	-	TRBV9	TRBJ2-2	-
TGTGCCAGCAGCTCAGGGAACCCTGAAGCTTTCTTT	CASSSGNPEAFF	-	TRBV6-2/TRBV6-3	TRBJ1-1	-
TGTGCCAGCAGCTTGGCGCGATACAATGAGCAGTTCTTC	CASSLARYNEQFF	-	TRBV5-4	TRBJ2-1	once
TGCGCCAGCACGGGGGGTGGCTACACCTTC	CASTGGGYTF	-	TRBV10-1	TRBJ1-2	once
TGTGCCAGCAGTTACTCGTACAGGGCGCGCTCACCCCTCCACTTT	CASSYSYRARSPLHF	-	TRBV6-5	TRBJ1-6	once
TGTGCCAGCAGCTCCGCAGGGGGTCTAAGGTCCTACAATGAGCAGTTCTTC	CASSSAGGLRSYNEQFF	TRBD1	TRBV5-8	TRBJ2-1	-
TGTGCCAGCAGTTTAAACAGGGGGGCCGACTATGGCTACACCTTC	CASSLNRGADYGYTF	TRBD1	TRBV2	TRBJ1-2	-
TGTGCCAGCAGCGTGACTAGCGGGAGTAACAAGCAGTACTTC	CASSVTSGSNKQYF	TRBD2	TRBV6-2/TRBV6-3	TRBJ2-7	-
TGTGCCACCAGTGATTTGGCAGGGCGAACCTACAATGAGCAGTTCTTC	CATSDLAGRTYNEQFF	-	TRBV24-1	TRBJ2-1	-
TGTGCCAGCAGTTTACGAAGACAGGGGTATAATTCACCCCTCCACTTT	CASSLRRQGYNSPLHF	TRBD1	TRBV28	TRBJ1-6	-
TGTGCCAGCAGCCAAGATAGAGCGGGGAGGAGCAATGAGCAGTTCTTC	CASSQDRAGRSNEQFF	TRBD2	TRBV4-2	TRBJ2-1	-
TGTGCCAGCACCCCCGATCCAGGGGGCACTGAAGCTTTCTTT	CASTPDPGGTEAFF	TRBD1	TRBV5-4	TRBJ1-1	-
TGTGCCAGCAGCTTAGTGTGGGACAGCCAAGAGACCCAGTACTTC	CASSLVWDSQETQYF	TRBD1	TRBV7-9	TRBJ2-5	-
TGTGCCACCCAGGACTACTCTAACTACGAGCAGTACTTC	CATQDYSNYEQYF	-	TRBV10-3	TRBJ2-7	-
TGTGCCAGCAGCCCCCTGGTGAGGGTAACCGGGGAGCTGTTTTTT	CASSPLVRVTGELFF	-	TRBV5-6	TRBJ2-2	-
TGCGCCAGCAGCCAAGACGTTCGGGACACTCGGACGGGCTACACCTTC	CASSQDVRDTRTGYTF	-	TRBV4-1	TRBJ1-2	-
TGTGCCAGCAGTCTTCTCGGGGTTGGCAATTCACCCCTCCACTTT	CASSLLGVGNSPLHF	-	TRBV6-5	TRBJ1-6	-
TGTGCCAGCAGCCGGCTACAGGGTCCCCCCTCTGGAAACACCATATATTTT	CASSRLQGPPSGNTIYF	-	TRBV7-9	TRBJ1-3	-
TGTGCCAGCAGTGTATGGGAGGGAGGGAGAGAAAAACTGTTTTTT	CASSVWEGGREKLFF	-	TRBV28	TRBJ1-4	-
TGTGCCAGCAGAATCAAACTATGGGGGGACTATGGCTACACCTTC	CASRIKLWGDYGYTF	-	TRBV6-5	TRBJ1-2	-
TGTGCCAGCAGCTTATTTTCTAGCGGTTTGGGGCAGCAGTTCTTC	CASSLFSSGLGQQFF	TRBD2	TRBV11-3	TRBJ2-1	-
TGTGCCAGCACGATACAGGGGCGGGAATACGAGCAGTACTTC	CASTIQGREYEQYF	-	TRBV11-1	TRBJ2-7	-
TGCAGCGTCAGCCGGGACAGGTCCCAGCCCCAGCATTTT	CSVSRDRSQPQHF	TRBD1	TRBV29-1	TRBJ1-5	-
TGTGCCAGCAGCAAAGGGGGCCGCCAGGGCGGCTACACCTTC	CASSKGGRQGGYTF	-	TRBV21-1	TRBJ1-2	-
TGCGCCAGCAGCCCGACAGGGGGGTCCTACGAGCAGTACTTC	CASSPTGGSYEQYF	TRBD1	TRBV5-1	TRBJ2-7	-
TGTGCCTGGGGCCTGACAGTGAACACTGAAGCTTTCTTT	CAWGLTVNTEAFF	-	TRBV30	TRBJ1-1	-
TGTGCCAGCAGTTTCTCCCGTAGCGGGAGCTACGAGCAGTACTTC	CASSFSRSGSYEQYF	TRBD2	TRBV6-2/TRBV6-3	TRBJ2-7	once
TGTGCCACCCGACAGGGTTCTAAGCCCGAGCAGTACTTC	CATRQGSKPEQYF	TRBD1	TRBV10-3	TRBJ2-7	-
TGTGCCACCTCGAGCCCGGGACAGGGGTTTACTAATGAAAAACTGTTTTTT	CATSSPGQGFTNEKLFF	TRBD1	TRBV19	TRBJ1-4	-
TGTGCCAGTGGGAGAGACTACGAGCAGTACTTC	CASGRDYEQYF	-	TRBV6-5	TRBJ2-7	-
TGTGCCAGCAGGTGGAGAGGGATAAATCAGCCCCAGCATTTT	CASRWRGINQPQHF	-	TRBV28	TRBJ1-5	-
TGTGCCAGCAGCCCGGGGTACTCCTACGAGCAGTACTTC	CASSPGYSYEQYF	-	TRBV5-8	TRBJ2-7	-
TGTGCCAGCAGCTTTGAGCGGCAGTCCTACGAGCAGTACTTC	CASSFERQSYEQYF	-	TRBV11-2	TRBJ2-7	-
TGTGCCATCAGTGAGTCGAATTCGGGAGGTATCGAGCAGTACTTC	CAISESNSGGIEQYF	TRBD2	TRBV10-3	TRBJ2-7	-
TGCAGCGTTGAGCCCCGCAGGGATAACTATGGCTACACCTTC	CSVEPRRDNYGYTF	-	TRBV29-1	TRBJ1-2	-
TGTGCCAGCGGCGCGGGGGGAGAGACCCAGTACTTC	CASGAGGETQYF	TRBD2	TRBV28	TRBJ2-5	-